The 8 T cell receptor beta chains reported below all come from one sample, sequenced in a study of T cells in Graves' hyperthyroidism and ophthalmopathy. TCR beta CDR3 region amplification was performed from RNA transcripts. The HTBI primer set drove a first-round RT-PCR of the TCR CDR3. TCRdb re-analysed the multiplex PCR reads in MiXCR, keeping a single row per CDR3 protein. The sample records over 250,000 distinct CDR3 sequences, about 25% being singletons. The sample was blood. The source is a man aged 40-49 years with Graves' hyperthyroidism that later progressed to Graves' ophthalmopathy.

This clonotype was seen many times. The rearrangement joins TRBV6-5 to TRBJ2-5, with D possibly being TRBD1 or TRBD2 (5 bases each). V was trimmed by 4 bases and J by 5 bases, leaving 17 bases between them. Germline CDR1 is MNHEY and CDR2 is SVGAGI. The CDR3 length is 15 residues. Here the CDR3 DNA reads TGTGCCAGCAGTTCGAACGCAGGGAGTCCTGAGACCCAGTACTTC. It is translated as CASSSNAGSPETQYF.

The chain links TRBV19 to TRBJ1-1; the D gene is possibly TRBD1 (5 bases). The germline gives CDR1 LNHDA, CDR2 SQIVND (reference sequence). With 0 bases removed from V and 4 bases from J, the gap between germline ends came to 15 bases. CDR3 length equals 16 residues. Here the CDR3 DNA reads TGTGCCAGTAGTATAGACAAGGCTCGGGGGATCACTGAAGCTTTCTTT. It encodes CASSIDKARGITEAFF.

This clonotype was seen at least ten times. V and J are TRBV6-5 and TRBJ2-5; a weak D match, TRBD2 (5 bases). The CDR3 spans 15 residues. Trimming cost V 4 bases and J 5 bases, with 17 bases left between them. Germline CDR1 and CDR2: MNHEY and SVGAGI. The chain's CDR3 is CASSSLSSSGETQYF. The CDR3 nucleotides read TGTGCCAGCAGTTCCCTGTCTAGTTCGGGGGAGACCCAGTACTTC.

This clonotype was detected ten times or more. The chain couples TRBV7-2 to TRBJ2-2, with D possibly matching TRBD2 (6 bases). The ends were cut back, 0 bases at V and 7 bases at J, with 12 bases in the middle. The CDR3 contains 15 residues. CDR1 is SGHTA, CDR2 FQGNSA, per germline. CDR3 sequence reads: CASSLATPRGGELFF. The CDR3 region has the DNA TGTGCCAGCAGCTTAGCGACCCCGCGGGGCGGGGAGCTGTTTTTT.

The J gene is TRBJ2-7, the V gene TRBV3-1, with D possibly TRBD1 on 6 matching bases. V lost 3 bases to trimming and J lost 4 bases, with 19 bases between them. There are 16 residues in the CDR3. Germline loops: CDR1 LGHDT, CDR2 YNNKEL (reference sequence). CDR3 residues: CASSHHRPGTYYEQYF. The CDR3 nucleotides are TGTGCCAGCAGCCACCACCGTCCCGGGACATATTACGAGCAGTACTTC.

This clonotype was found many times. This chain uses TRBV4-1 with TRBJ2-2; D possibly corresponds to TRBD2 (6 bases). Germline-derived CDR1 and CDR2 are MGHRA and YSYEKL. V lost 0 bases to trimming and J lost 9 bases, with 14 bases between them. The CDR3 is 15 amino acids. The CDR3 protein is CASSQEERGGRELFF. The CDR3 nucleotides read TGCGCCAGCAGCCAAGAAGAGAGGGGCGGGAGGGAGCTGTTTTTT.

This clonotype was picked up many times. V is TRBV20-1 and J is TRBJ2-7; D might be TRBD1 or TRBD2, each matching 6 bases. The V and J ends lost 0 bases and 4 bases respectively, with 16 bases between them. Germline V gene sequence: CDR1 DFQATT, CDR2 SNEGSKA (reference sequence). The CDR3 length is 15 residues. CDR3 region: CSARDPIGGPYEQYF. CDR3 nucleotide sequence: TGCAGTGCTAGAGATCCTATCGGGGGCCCTTACGAGCAGTACTTC.

V gene TRBV7-2 combines with J gene TRBJ2-5; 7 bases are shared with TRBD2. The CDR3 covers 15 residues. From germline, CDR1 is SGHTA and CDR2 FQGNSA. V was pared by 3 bases and J by 7 bases, with 11 bases of the junction left unmatched. CDR3 nucleotide sequence: TGTGCCAGCAGCTTCGGAGCTAGCGGTGAAGGGACCCAGTACTTC. Amino acids: CASSFGASGEGTQYF.